Listed below are T cell receptor beta chains from one sample, sequenced in a study of immune reconstitution after stem cell transplant in scleroderma. MiXCR was run by TCRdb on the RT-PCR reads, yielding one entry per CDR3 protein. Of roughly 2,100 distinct CDR3 sequences in the sample, over 8.5% were seen once. Collection of the sample occurred before or after autologous hematopoietic stem cell transplantation (not recorded which). These receptors all stem from a male donor with systemic sclerosis. The CDR3 runs from the conserved cysteine through the conserved F or W. A D gene is named only where the DNA matches it firmly. Not all rows give a size; the values are once, few, many and, for expanded clones, a class.

D gene: NA; J gene: TRBJ2-3; clone size: medium-sized; V gene: TRBV13; CDR3 DNA: TGTGCCAGCAGCTCACCCCCATCAGGGACCGGGGAACATTTT; CDR3 protein: CASSSPPSGTGEHF
D gene: NA; J gene: TRBJ1-3; clone size: medium-sized; V gene: TRBV10-1; CDR3 DNA: TGCGCCAGCAGTGAATCTGCCAGCTCTGGAAACACCATATATTTT; CDR3 protein: CASSESASSGNTIYF
D gene: TRBD2; J gene: TRBJ2-1; clone size: NA; V gene: TRBV7-6; CDR3 DNA: TGTGCCAGCAGCCTTAGCGGGGCTACCTACAATGAGCAGTTCTTC; CDR3 protein: CASSLSGATYNEQFF
D gene: NA; J gene: TRBJ1-2; clone size: NA; V gene: TRBV15; CDR3 DNA: TGTGCCACCATGAGTACTTTTGATGGCTACACCTTC; CDR3 protein: CATMSTFDGYTF
D gene: NA; J gene: TRBJ1-2; clone size: few; V gene: TRBV30; CDR3 DNA: TGTGCCTGGGGCACACAGATCGTGAAGTCTTATGGCTACACCTTC; CDR3 protein: CAWGTQIVKSYGYTF
D gene: NA; J gene: TRBJ2-2; clone size: medium-sized; V gene: TRBV7-8; CDR3 DNA: TGTGCCAGCAGCGGAAGGGAGTTCGGGGAGCTGTTTTTT; CDR3 protein: CASSGREFGELFF
D gene: NA; J gene: TRBJ2-3; clone size: few; V gene: TRBV20-1; CDR3 DNA: TGCAGTGCCTTAGCGGAAACACCGGGGTATACGCAGTATTTT; CDR3 protein: CSALAETPGYTQYF
D gene: NA; J gene: TRBJ2-2; clone size: medium-sized; V gene: TRBV24-1; CDR3 DNA: TGTGCCACCAGTGATTTTCTGGGGTCTCCGAACACCGGGGAGCTGTTTTTT; CDR3 protein: CATSDFLGSPNTGELFF
D gene: TRBD1; J gene: TRBJ1-1; clone size: medium-sized; V gene: TRBV7-3; CDR3 DNA: TGTGCCAGCAGTGATAATGGACAGGGGGGAACTGAAGCTTTCTTT; CDR3 protein: CASSDNGQGGTEAFF
D gene: NA; J gene: TRBJ2-3; clone size: few; V gene: TRBV13; CDR3 DNA: TGTGCCAGCAGCCCCCGGACTGGACACACAGATACGCAGTATTTT; CDR3 protein: CASSPRTGHTDTQYF
D gene: NA; J gene: TRBJ1-4; clone size: medium-sized; V gene: TRBV20-1; CDR3 DNA: TGCAGTGCTAGGAGGGGGTCAGGAGCTAATGAAAAACTGTTTTTT; CDR3 protein: CSARRGSGANEKLFF
D gene: TRBD2; J gene: TRBJ2-1; clone size: medium-sized; V gene: TRBV11-2; CDR3 DNA: TGTGCCAGCAGACTAAGCGGGAGACTAGGTAATGAGCAGTTCTTC; CDR3 protein: CASRLSGRLGNEQFF
D gene: TRBD2; J gene: TRBJ2-7; clone size: few; V gene: TRBV9; CDR3 DNA: TGTGCCAGCAGTGCTAGCGGGGGGAACGAGCAGTACTTC; CDR3 protein: CASSASGGNEQYF
D gene: NA; J gene: TRBJ1-1; clone size: medium-sized; V gene: TRBV5-1; CDR3 DNA: TGCGCCAGCAGCTCCAACGGTGGGATGAACACTGAAGCTTTCTTT; CDR3 protein: CASSSNGGMNTEAFF
D gene: TRBD2; J gene: TRBJ2-7; clone size: few; V gene: TRBV15; CDR3 DNA: TGTGCCACCAGCAGATCCCCGGGACTAGATCCCTACGAGCAGTACTTC; CDR3 protein: CATSRSPGLDPYEQYF
D gene: TRBD2; J gene: TRBJ2-1; clone size: NA; V gene: TRBV24-1; CDR3 DNA: TGTGCCACCAGTGATCAGACTAGCGGGAGTGGGAATGAGCAGTTCTTC; CDR3 protein: CATSDQTSGSGNEQFF
D gene: NA; J gene: TRBJ1-1; clone size: medium-sized; V gene: TRBV5-8; CDR3 DNA: TGTGCCAGCAGCATCGCAGGGAGGCGGAAAGCTTTCTTT; CDR3 protein: CASSIAGRRKAFF